A single sample gave rise to the 25 T cell receptor beta chains below, sequenced in a study of vaccination and CD4 T cells after COVID-19. The treatment is: roughly 10-day PBMC culture with coronavirus spike peptide pools or control peptides (ViraFEST assay). Prior to the COVID-19 pandemic (2011-2018), the unexposed donor's CD4+ T cells were collected. Their antigen targets remain unknown. The Oncomine TCR Beta short-read assay sequenced DNA from cultured CD4+ T cells. Genomic DNA was isolated from cultured CD4+ T cells. TCRdb independently ran MiXCR on the PCR reads; one entry per CDR3 protein. The sample lists about 6,800 distinct CDR3 sequences, 33% occurring once. Sequenced: CD4+ T cells from blood, cultured in vitro. These receptors were taken from a human donor in good health.

By share of the sample, this clonotype is medium-sized. The V gene is TRBV20-1, the J gene TRBJ2-1; D is unresolved. The CDR3 extends over 11 amino acids. Germline V gene sequence: CDR1 DFQATT, CDR2 SNEGSKA (reference sequence). V lost 6 bases and J 7 bases, leaving 10 bases between the germline ends. As DNA, the CDR3 is TGCAGTGCGCTCTCCCGGAATGAGCAGTTCTTC. Its translation is CSALSRNEQFF.

On this clonotype: With a much larger clone just one base away, this may be a read error. This rearrangement joins TRBV6-2 or TRBV6-3 to TRBJ1-5; the D is unclear. Trimming pared 7 bases from V and 0 bases from J, leaving 10 bases between. Germline V CDR1 and CDR2: MNHEY, SVGEGT. The CDR3 has 14 amino acids. The chain's CDR3 is CASTADISNQPQHF. The CDR3 coding sequence is TGTGCCAGCACGGCAGATATTAGCAATCAGCCCCAGCATTTT.

The rearrangement uses TRBV24-1 and TRBJ2-7; 9 bases are shared with TRBD2. CDR1 and CDR2 from the germline V gene are KGHDR and SFDVKD. This CDR3 has 15 residues. With V trimmed by 4 bases and J by 1 base, 4 bases remained unmatched. The CDR3 bases are TGTGCCACCAGTGACCCTCTAGCGGGGTCCTACGAGCAGTACTTC. Residues: CATSDPLAGSYEQYF.

The rearrangement links TRBV7-3 to TRBJ2-3, with TRBD1 identical over 10 bases. Per the germline V gene, CDR1 is SGHTA and CDR2 is FQGTGA. V gave up 4 bases and J gave up 5 bases; unmatched junction bases: 6. The CDR3 loop spans 15 amino acids. DNA for the CDR3: TGTGCCAGCAGCTCCAGGACAGGGGGAGAAGATACGCAGTATTTT. Protein product: CASSSRTGGEDTQYF.

V usage is TRBV5-4 and J usage is TRBJ2-7; D is possibly TRBD2 (5 bases). V was cut by 4 bases and J by 0 bases, with 11 bases left in between. The CDR3 contains 14 residues. From germline, CDR1 is SGHNT and CDR2 YYREEE (reference sequence). The CDR3 sequence: CASSTEAGSYEQYF. For the CDR3, the DNA is TGTGCCAGCAGCACGGAGGCGGGCTCCTACGAGCAGTACTTC.

The CDR3, as DNA: TGTGCCAGCAGCCCCCGGGACAGACGCTACGAGCAGTACTTC. Translated, it gives CASSPRDRRYEQYF. The rearrangement links TRBV7-3 to TRBJ2-7, with 7 nucleotides matching TRBD1. The CDR3 extends over 14 amino acids. V shed 5 bases, J shed 3 bases, and the junction held 7 bases outside the gene matches. Germline values: CDR1 SGHTA, CDR2 FQGTGA. Full variable domain (missing parts from reference TRBV7-3 and TRBJ2-7): GAGVSQTPSNKVTEKGKYVELRCDPISGHTALYWYRQSLGQGPEFLIYFQGTGAADDSGLPNDRFFAVRPEGSVSTLKIQRTERGDSAVYLCASSPRDRRYEQYFGPGTRLTVT.

The J gene is TRBJ2-5, the V gene TRBV20-1, with D perhaps matching TRBD1 (7 bases). The CDR3 has 17 amino acids. Trimming took off 6 bases at V and 7 bases at J, with 30 bases between the two ends. Germline loops: CDR1 DFQATT, CDR2 SNEGSKA (reference sequence). This chain's CDR3 is CSANKPQGGSSLPTQYF. The DNA of the CDR3 is TGCAGTGCCAACAAACCTCAGGGGGGTTCGAGCCTTCCGACCCAGTACTTC.

Relative to its sample, this clonotype is medium-sized. J is TRBJ1-2 and V is TRBV20-1; TRBD1 is a possible D gene (6 bases). The V gene's germline CDR1 is DFQATT and CDR2 SNEGSKA (reference sequence). The CDR3 has 13 amino acids. V dropped 6 bases and J dropped 5 bases, with 16 bases sitting between them. The CDR3 here is CSANPGTLYGYTF. CDR3 nucleotide sequence: TGCAGTGCGAACCCCGGGACACTTTATGGCTACACCTTC.

V usage is TRBV20-1 and J usage is TRBJ2-5; a possible D gene is TRBD2 (6 bases). There are 12 residues in the CDR3. Germline lookup yields CDR1 DFQATT and CDR2 SNEGSKA (reference sequence). V lost 6 bases, J lost 5 bases, and 13 bases lay in between. The CDR3 nucleotides read TGCAGTGCGAGGACGGGAGCCGAGACCCAGTACTTC. Residues: CSARTGAETQYF.

This clonotype was counted between two and nine times. The rearrangement uses TRBV6-1 and TRBJ2-7; D might be TRBD1 (6 bases). CDR3 length: 15 amino acids. The germline gives CDR1 MNHNS, CDR2 SASEGT. Trimming stripped 2 bases from V and 2 bases from J, with 13 bases between. This chain's CDR3 is CASSELAGETYEQYF. CDR3 DNA: TGTGCCAGCAGTGAATTGGCAGGGGAAACCTACGAGCAGTACTTC.

This clonotype rates as medium-sized. The chain is built from TRBV20-1 and TRBJ2-7; 11 bases map to TRBD2. The CDR3 covers 14 residues. Unmatched junction bases numbered 8, after V lost 4 bases and J lost 6 bases. Germline V lookup: CDR1 DFQATT, CDR2 SNEGSKA (reference sequence). The CDR3 region is CSAIAGGPGGEQYF. CDR3 nucleotide sequence: TGCAGTGCTATAGCGGGAGGGCCGGGGGGCGAGCAGTACTTC.

This clonotype was counted a few times. V and J are TRBV7-6 and TRBJ2-7, with D possibly being TRBD1 or TRBD2 (7 bases each). The V end lost 5 bases, the J end lost 2 bases, and 16 bases lay between the germline ends. Germline lookup yields CDR1 SGHVS and CDR2 FNYEAQ. This CDR3 region has 15 residues. This CDR3 reads CASSPGGTAPYEQYF. The DNA for the CDR3 is TGTGCCAGCAGCCCCGGGGGGACAGCTCCCTACGAGCAGTACTTC.

The CDR3 sequence: CASSLTTGTYNEQFF. DNA for the CDR3: TGTGCCAGCAGCTTAACGACAGGAACCTACAATGAGCAGTTCTTC. The rearrangement uses TRBV7-6 and TRBJ2-1; D perhaps matches TRBD1 (6 bases). The CDR3 loop spans 15 amino acids. The germline V gene encodes CDR1 SGHVS and CDR2 FNYEAQ. V gave up 2 bases and J gave up 2 bases, with 10 bases separating them. The variable domain in full, completed from reference TRBV7-6 and TRBJ2-1, reads GAGVSQSPRYKVTKRGQDVALRCDPISGHVSLYWYRQALGQGPEFLTYFNYEAQQDKSGLPNDRFSAERPEGSISTLTIQRTEQRDSAMYRCASSLTTGTYNEQFFGPGTRLTVL.

This clonotype was seen only a few times. The gene calls are TRBV2 and TRBJ2-7; TRBD2 matches at 8 bases. Germline V gene data show CDR1 as SNHLY and CDR2 as FYNNEI. The CDR3 has 14 amino acids. V was clipped by 3 bases and J by 9 bases; unmatched bases: 10. CDR3 in amino acids: CASSDGTSGWVQYF. The CDR3, as DNA: TGTGCCAGCAGTGATGGGACTAGTGGGTGGGTGCAGTACTTC.

The chain recombines TRBV7-3 with TRBJ2-3; D is perhaps TRBD2 (6 bases). This CDR3 is built from 15 residues. Deletions cut 5 bases from V and 5 bases from J, with 17 bases between. Germline-derived CDR1 and CDR2 are SGHTA and FQGTGA. The chain's CDR3 is CASSPQGGDLDTQYF. In nucleotides, the CDR3 is TGTGCCAGCAGCCCTCAAGGAGGGGACCTAGATACGCAGTATTTT.

The genes are TRBV5-6 and TRBJ2-3; 7 bases map to TRBD2. The CDR3 sequence is 14 residues long. Losses at the gene ends were 4 bases for V and 4 bases for J; bases not matched to a gene: 6. Germline CDR1 and CDR2: SGHDT and YYEEEE. The DNA of the CDR3 is TGTGCCAGCAGCCTTGGCCTAGCGGCAGATACGCAGTATTTT. It translates to CASSLGLAADTQYF.

The chain is built from TRBV20-1 and TRBJ2-1; D is possibly TRBD2 (5 bases). Germline CDR1 and CDR2: DFQATT and SNEGSKA (reference sequence). The ends were cut back, 4 bases at V and 8 bases at J, with 12 bases in the middle. The CDR3 has 12 amino acids. The CDR3 is CSAISGVDEQFF. CDR3 DNA sequence: TGCAGTGCTATATCCGGGGTAGATGAGCAGTTCTTC.

This clonotype was seen a few times. The chain recombines TRBV20-1 with TRBJ2-1, with 10 positions matching TRBD2. The length of the CDR3 is 13 residues. V shed 5 bases, J shed 8 bases, and the junction held 6 bases outside the gene matches. Per the germline V gene, CDR1 is DFQATT and CDR2 is SNEGSKA (reference sequence). The CDR3 here is CSAFLAGGYEQFF. Written as DNA, the CDR3 is TGCAGTGCTTTTTTAGCGGGAGGCTATGAGCAGTTCTTC.

The V and J genes are TRBV7-9 and TRBJ1-2; the D gene is possibly TRBD1 (6 bases). Germline CDR1 is SEHNR and CDR2 is FQNEAQ (reference sequence). The CDR3 consists of 16 residues. Between the trimmed V and J ends, which lost 0 bases and 2 bases, there was a span of 13 bases. The CDR3 reads CASSLAGDRRNYGYTF. DNA of the CDR3: TGTGCCAGCAGCTTAGCGGGTGACAGGCGAAACTATGGCTACACCTTC.

The genes are TRBV28 and TRBJ2-5, with 7 bases lining up with TRBD1. V lost 6 bases to trimming and J lost 8 bases; unmatched junction nucleotides: 3. The CDR3 is made up of 11 amino acids. The germline gives CDR1 MDHEN, CDR2 SYDVKM. The CDR3 DNA reads TGTGCCAGCAGCTACAGGGGAACCCAGTACTTC. Amino acid sequence: CASSYRGTQYF.

The sample holds a few counts of this clonotype. The chain has TRBV6-2 or TRBV6-3 and TRBJ1-5, with unresolved D. V was clipped by 0 bases and J by 7 bases, with 7 bases between them. Germline V gene data show CDR1 as MNHEY and CDR2 as SVGEGT. There are 13 residues in the CDR3. CDR3 sequence reads: CASSYSFHQPQHF. CDR3 nucleotides: TGTGCCAGCAGTTACTCGTTCCACCAGCCCCAGCATTTT.

The chain joins TRBV5-6 to TRBJ1-2; 7 nucleotides align to TRBD1. Germline lookup yields CDR1 SGHDT and CDR2 YYEEEE. Germline trimming cut 5 bases from V and 12 bases from J; bases unmatched to any gene: 13. The CDR3 extends over 13 amino acids. The CDR3: CASRLRDSSHNTF. The CDR3 DNA is TGTGCCAGCAGGTTAAGGGACAGCAGTCATAACACCTTC.

Judged by abundance, this clonotype is medium-sized. This rearrangement joins TRBV6-1 to TRBJ2-5; 7 bases align to TRBD1. CDR1 is MNHNS and CDR2 is SASEGT in the germline V gene. V gave up 6 bases and J gave up 5 bases; unmatched junction bases: 9. The CDR3 has 14 residues. The CDR3 DNA reads as TGTGCCAGCAGCACGGGACAGACGAGGGAGACCCAGTACTTC. This gives the protein CASSTGQTRETQYF.

The gene calls are TRBV7-9 and TRBJ2-7; 10 bases map to TRBD1. Germline loops: CDR1 SEHNR, CDR2 FQNEAQ (reference sequence). The CDR3 is 18 residues long. The V and J ends lost 0 bases and 3 bases, in that order; junction bases with no gene match: 11. CDR3 nucleotide sequence: TGTGCCAGCAGCTTAGCTCATAATTGGGACAGGGGTTACTACGAGCAGTACTTC. This encodes CASSLAHNWDRGYYEQYF.

Here the CDR3 reads CATLGNLYGYTF. CDR3 bases: TGTGCCACCTTGGGGAATCTCTATGGCTACACCTTC. This chain uses TRBV10-3 with TRBJ1-2; D remains ambiguous. In germline, CDR1 is ENHRY, CDR2 SYGVKD. Trimming removed 10 bases from V and 4 bases from J, with 13 bases in between. CDR3 size: 12 residues.